Below, 32 T cell receptor beta chains from the same sample are listed, as sequenced in a study of blood T cells in healthy people across ages. Alongside a J-beta primer mix, a sample-barcoded 5' primer served in a second PCR lasting roughly 7 to 11 cycles. One entry per CDR3 protein, called by TCRdb with MiXCR from the 5' RACE reads. The sample shows roughly 1,000,000 distinct CDR3 sequences, about 25% of them seen only once. The same sample was also used in a study of T cells of mothers and their children.

The sequenced material came from blood. These receptors originate from a girl aged 2 to 10 in good health.

This sequence joins TRBV6-1 and TRBJ2-7, with 7 bases matching TRBD1. After removal of 1 base from V and 2 bases from J, the junction contained 2 bases not matched to a gene. This CDR3 has 14 residues. Germline CDR1 and CDR2: MNHNS and SASEGT. CDR3 coding DNA: TGTGCCAGCAGTGAAGAACAGGGGACCTACGAGCAGTACTTC. Translating gives CASSEEQGTYEQYF.

The V and J genes are TRBV19 and TRBJ2-1, with 10 positions matching TRBD2. Trimming cost V 10 bases and J 5 bases; bases outside gene matches: 5. The V gene's germline CDR1 is LNHDA and CDR2 SQIVND (reference sequence). The CDR3 loop spans 13 amino acids. Written as DNA, the CDR3 is TGTGCCACCTCTAGCGGGGGTAACAATGAGCAGTTCTTC. Protein product: CATSSGGNNEQFF.

The V call is TRBV5-1, the J call TRBJ1-2; tentatively, D is TRBD1 (6 bases). V was cut by 4 bases and J by 6 bases, with 19 bases left in between. The CDR3 is 15 amino acids. CDR1 is SGHRS and CDR2 is YFSETQ in the germline V gene. The CDR3 is CASSPSSGGGDGYTF. CDR3 coding DNA: TGCGCCAGCAGCCCAAGTAGTGGAGGGGGTGATGGCTACACCTTC.

This clonotype has ten or more counts. The chain couples TRBV7-2 to TRBJ2-5, with D perhaps given as TRBD1 or TRBD2 (5 bases each). Trimming removed 1 base from V and 4 bases from J, with 16 bases in between. The germline gives CDR1 SGHTA, CDR2 FQGNSA. CDR3 length: 16 amino acids. The DNA for the CDR3 is TGTGCCAGCAGCTTAGATTCTAGATCTGGGGGAGAGACCCAGTACTTC. This codes for CASSLDSRSGGETQYF.

The table lists this clonotype with a few counts. The chain is built from TRBV7-3 and TRBJ2-3; 8 bases are a match to TRBD2. Per the germline V gene, CDR1 is SGHTA and CDR2 is FQGTGA. This CDR3 has 14 amino acids. V shed 5 bases and J 4 bases; nucleotides not matched to a gene: 5. In DNA form, the CDR3 reads TGTGCCAGCAGCCGCTCGGGGGGGTCAGATACGCAGTATTTT. Amino acid sequence: CASSRSGGSDTQYF.

The chain combines TRBV11-3 with TRBJ1-1; D gene uncertain. Germline loops: CDR1 SGHNT, CDR2 YENEEA. Between the trimmed V and J ends, which lost 3 bases and 1 base, there was a span of 12 bases. The CDR3 is made up of 15 amino acids. CDR3 sequence reads: CASSFSGTKNTEAFF. The DNA of the CDR3 is TGTGCCAGCAGCTTCTCCGGCACTAAGAACACTGAAGCTTTCTTT.

The V call is TRBV12-5, the J call TRBJ2-5; no definite D call. The V gene lost 0 bases and the J gene lost 5 bases, with 7 bases spanning the gap. The CDR3 loop spans 13 amino acids. Germline CDR1 reads LGHNT; CDR2 reads FRNRAP. In DNA, the CDR3 is TGTGCTAGTGGTTTGGTACATGGGGAGACCCAGTACTTC. Translation gives CASGLVHGETQYF.

This clonotype was observed a few times. The J gene is TRBJ1-1, the V gene TRBV6-5; tentative D call: TRBD1 (5 bases). V lost 6 bases, J lost 4 bases, and 18 bases lay in between. CDR3 length equals 15 residues. Germline CDR1 MNHEY, CDR2 SVGAGI. CDR3 in DNA: TGTGCCAGCAGAGTCTCGGGGGAGGGGATCACTGAAGCTTTCTTT. Protein product: CASRVSGEGITEAFF.

There are a few counts of this clonotype. V is TRBV5-1 and J is TRBJ2-2; unclear D gene. CDR1 and CDR2 (germline): SGHRS, YFSETQ. Trimming took off 4 bases at V and 4 bases at J, with 11 bases between the two ends. The CDR3 length is 14 residues. DNA of the CDR3: TGCGCCAGCAGCAGTGGTTCCATCACCGGGGAGCTGTTTTTT. This gives the protein CASSSGSITGELFF. The full variable domain, completed using reference TRBV5-1 and TRBJ2-2, is KAGVTQTPRYLIKTRGQQVTLSCSPISGHRSVSWYQQTPGQGLQFLFEYFSETQRNKGNFPGRFSGRQFSNSRSEMNVSTLELGDSALYLCASSSGSITGELFFGEGSRLTVL.

This sequence joins TRBV12-3 or TRBV12-4 and TRBJ1-5; D is uncertain. The CDR3 extends over 14 amino acids. V lost 6 bases, J lost 0 bases, and 9 bases lay in between. CDR3 in DNA: TGTGCCAGCAGGACCGACGGTAGCAATCAGCCCCAGCATTTT. Amino acids: CASRTDGSNQPQHF.

This clonotype was observed a handful of times. The rearrangement joins TRBV19 to TRBJ1-1; possibly TRBD1 for D (5 bases). Trimming stripped 6 bases from V and 1 base from J, with 21 bases between. Germline CDR1 and CDR2: LNHDA and SQIVND (reference sequence). The CDR3 is 17 residues long. The CDR3 DNA reads as TGTGCCAGTAGGGGCTGGGGGTGGGGGAAGGAGAACACTGAAGCTTTCTTT. Amino acids: CASRGWGWGKENTEAFF.

This clonotype was counted a few times. V is TRBV3-1 and J is TRBJ1-4; tentatively, D is TRBD1 (5 bases). This CDR3 is built from 15 residues. The V gene lost 3 bases and the J gene lost 4 bases, with 12 bases spanning the gap. Germline assignment: CDR1 LGHDT and CDR2 YNNKEL (reference sequence). The CDR3 reads CASSQVGTDNEKLFF. The CDR3 bases are TGTGCCAGCAGCCAGGTGGGGACGGATAATGAAAAACTGTTTTTT.

In this sample, this clonotype turned up a few times. The CDR3 bases are TGCGCCAGCAGCCAAGATGCGGGACTAGCGGGGGCACCTCCCTACAATGAGCAGTTCTTC. Residues: CASSQDAGLAGAPPYNEQFF. The chain couples TRBV4-3 to TRBJ2-1; 14 bases fit TRBD2. CDR3 length: 20 residues. Trimming at V came to 0 bases and at J to 2 bases, leaving 9 bases not matched to a gene. Germline V gene sequence: CDR1 LGHNA, CDR2 YSLEER.

This clonotype was recorded a few times. The CDR3 is CASSLVTGGYKNIQYF. The DNA for the CDR3 is TGTGCCAGCAGCTTGGTTACGGGAGGGTATAAAAACATTCAGTACTTC. The rearrangement links TRBV7-8 to TRBJ2-4, with 8 bases fitting TRBD2. The J segment lost 4 bases and the V segment lost 3 bases, leaving 8 bases of the junction unmatched. The CDR3 runs to 16 residues. In germline, CDR1 is SGHVS, CDR2 FQNEAQ.

This clonotype was counted between two and nine times. This chain connects TRBV4-3 to TRBJ1-1; D uncertain. Germline values: CDR1 LGHNA, CDR2 YSLEER. The CDR3 is made up of 13 amino acids. Trimming left V 0 bases short and J 7 bases short, with 9 bases between. CDR3 sequence (DNA): TGCGCCAGCAGCCAAGATCGAGGGAGTGAAGCTTTCTTT. It encodes CASSQDRGSEAFF.

This chain connects TRBV9 to TRBJ2-1, with D tentatively TRBD2 (6 bases). Germline lookup yields CDR1 SGDLS and CDR2 YYNGEE. V lost 0 bases to trimming and J lost 3 bases, with 13 bases between them. This CDR3 has 16 amino acids. This CDR3 is CASSVDLASGYNEQFF. The DNA for the CDR3 is TGTGCCAGCAGCGTAGATCTAGCGTCGGGCTACAATGAGCAGTTCTTC.

This clonotype was counted between two and nine times. The V call is TRBV20-1, the J call TRBJ1-2; a possible D gene is TRBD1 (5 bases). The germline V gene encodes CDR1 DFQATT and CDR2 SNEGSKA (reference sequence). V gave up 0 bases and J gave up 5 bases, with 28 bases separating them. CDR3 length equals 19 residues. Here the CDR3 DNA reads TGCAGTGCTAGAGATCCTAATGGGCTTTCTGCGACCCAGGGATATGGCTACACCTTC. Amino acids: CSARDPNGLSATQGYGYTF.

Note on this clonotype: Germline is not matched at one junction end, which may reflect a read error. V usage is TRBV12-3 or TRBV12-4 and J usage is TRBJ2-3, with 7 bases that match TRBD2. This CDR3 is 15 amino acids long. This CDR3 reads CASSLGGGCTDAQYF. The CDR3 DNA follows: TGTGCCAGCAGTTTAGGGGGGGGGTGCACAGATGCGCAGTATTTT.

The rearrangement links TRBV20-1 to TRBJ2-5, with 9 bases that match TRBD1. Matching the DNA end better, TRBJ2-1 makes the J call doubtful. This CDR3 has 14 amino acids. The germline V gene has CDR1 DFQATT and CDR2 SNEGSKA (reference sequence). CDR3 nucleotides: TGCAGTGCTAGTCAAGGACAGGGGAAGCGTGAGCAGTTCTTC. Amino acids: CSASQGQGKREQFF.

This clonotype was seen a few times. The rearrangement uses TRBV3-1 and TRBJ2-3; no reliable D call. The CDR3 is 15 amino acids. Deletions cut 0 bases from V and 2 bases from J, with 9 bases between. The V gene's germline CDR1 is LGHDT and CDR2 YNNKEL (reference sequence). The CDR3 DNA sequence: TGTGCCAGCAGCCAAGAGTCCGGACCCACAGATACGCAGTATTTT. It encodes CASSQESGPTDTQYF.

A few counts support this clonotype. The rearrangement uses TRBV5-1 and TRBJ1-2; 9 positions match TRBD1. This CDR3 contains 14 residues. From germline, CDR1 is SGHRS and CDR2 YFSETQ. J lost 7 bases, V lost 7 bases, and 11 bases had no gene match. This CDR3 reads CASGRTGEGRGYTF. CDR3 coding DNA: TGCGCCAGCGGAAGGACAGGGGAGGGCCGTGGCTACACCTTC. The full variable domain, in which reference TRBV5-1 and TRBJ1-2 provide the parts outside the CDR3, is KAGVTQTPRYLIKTRGQQVTLSCSPISGHRSVSWYQQTPGQGLQFLFEYFSETQRNKGNFPGRFSGRQFSNSRSEMNVSTLELGDSALYLCASGRTGEGRGYTFGSGTRLTVV.

The chain recombines TRBV6-6 with TRBJ1-2; D ambiguous. V was trimmed by 8 bases and J by 6 bases, leaving 10 bases between them. The CDR3 runs 11 residues. Germline V CDR1 and CDR2: MNHNY, SVGAGI (reference sequence). CDR3 sequence reads: CASLFDHGYTF. DNA for the CDR3: TGTGCCAGCTTATTCGATCATGGCTACACCTTC.

This clonotype showed up just a few times. V is TRBV3-1 and J is TRBJ2-7, with D unclear. This CDR3 region has 13 residues. Germline V gene data show CDR1 as LGHDT and CDR2 as YNNKEL (reference sequence). The V and J ends lost 0 bases and 5 bases respectively, with 8 bases between them. CDR3 protein: CASSQENPDEQYF. The CDR3 coding sequence is TGTGCCAGCAGCCAAGAGAATCCAGACGAGCAGTACTTC.

Comment on this clonotype: An end of the junction differs from the germline gene, which may be a read error. The V gene is TRBV6-2 or TRBV6-3, the J gene TRBJ2-3; the match to TRBD2 covers 15 bases. The CDR3 has 15 residues. Germline V lookup: CDR1 MNHEY, CDR2 SVGEGT. Here the CDR3 reads CANSPGLAGGYTQYF. The CDR3 DNA follows: TGTGCCAACAGTCCCGGACTAGCGGGGGGGTATACGCAGTATTTT.

V usage is TRBV5-4 and J usage is TRBJ2-1; 7 nucleotides line up with TRBD2. Germline-derived CDR1 and CDR2 are SGHNT and YYREEE (reference sequence). V was clipped by 4 bases and J by 0 bases; unmatched bases: 10. This CDR3 is built from 17 residues. CDR3 DNA sequence: TGTGCCAGCAGCCCCCCTGGCGGGGGTCGCTCCTACAATGAGCAGTTCTTC. It is translated as CASSPPGGGRSYNEQFF. Supplemented by reference TRBV5-4 and TRBJ2-1, the full variable domain reads ETGVTQSPTHLIKTRGQQVTLRCSSQSGHNTVSWYQQALGQGPQFIFQYYREEENGRGNFPPRFSGLQFPNYSSELNVNALELDDSALYLCASSPPGGGRSYNEQFFGPGTRLTVL.

This chain links TRBV3-1 with TRBJ2-5, with TRBD2 as a possible D gene (6 bases). The DNA matches TRBJ2-7 better at its end, which makes the J call doubtful. The CDR3 contains 14 residues. Germline loops: CDR1 LGHDT, CDR2 YNNKEL (reference sequence). The CDR3 spells CASSQDGGLYEQYF. CDR3 nucleotide sequence: TGTGCCAGCAGCCAAGACGGGGGATTATACGAGCAGTACTTC.

This chain connects TRBV7-2 to TRBJ2-5; TRBD2 is a possible D gene (6 bases). The DNA end is more similar to TRBJ2-7, so the J call may be wrong. The germline CDR1 and CDR2 sequences are SGHTA and FQGNSA. CDR3 length equals 15 residues. CDR3 DNA sequence: TGTGCCAGCAGCTTTTACGTCGGGAGCTCCTACGAGCAGTACTTC. The encoded protein is CASSFYVGSSYEQYF.

This clonotype has only a few counts. The chain carries TRBV6-2 or TRBV6-3 and TRBJ2-7; the D gene is possibly TRBD1 (5 bases). CDR1 is MNHEY and CDR2 is SVGEGT in the germline V gene. V was clipped by 2 bases and J by 2 bases, with 10 bases between them. The CDR3 sequence is 14 residues long. The CDR3 spells CASSYGHPTYEQYF. CDR3 coding DNA: TGTGCCAGCAGTTACGGACACCCCACCTACGAGCAGTACTTC.

This clonotype has only a few counts. The gene calls are TRBV7-9 and TRBJ2-7; 12 positions match TRBD2. Germline assignment: CDR1 SEHNR and CDR2 FQNEAQ (reference sequence). This CDR3 region has 17 residues. The junction had 17 bases not matched to a gene; V was cut back by 5 bases and J by 9 bases. The CDR3 region is CASSHGLAGTLSLRQYF. The CDR3 nucleotides read TGTGCCAGCAGCCACGGACTAGCGGGAACCCTCTCTCTCAGGCAGTACTTC.

This clonotype was counted a few times. This chain connects TRBV29-1 to TRBJ2-2, with 7 nucleotides matching TRBD1. The CDR3 sequence is 14 residues long. Germline lookup yields CDR1 SQVTM and CDR2 ANQGSEA. Trimming cost V 7 bases and J 2 bases; bases outside gene matches: 7. The CDR3 reads CSGTGTENTGELFF. CDR3 in DNA: TGCAGCGGGACCGGGACAGAAAACACCGGGGAGCTGTTTTTT.

This clonotype was detected a few times. The J gene is TRBJ2-1, the V gene TRBV7-2, with 10 bases that match TRBD2. Germline CDR1 and CDR2: SGHTA and FQGNSA. Trimming took 2 bases from V and 7 from J; bases not matched to a gene: 8. The CDR3 covers 16 residues. This CDR3 reads CASSLPLAGEWNEQFF. CDR3 bases: TGTGCCAGCAGCTTACCCCTAGCGGGGGAATGGAATGAGCAGTTCTTC.

This clonotype was recorded a few times. DNA of the CDR3: TGCGCCAGCAGCCGGGACGACTACAATGAGCAGTTCTTC. Residues: CASSRDDYNEQFF. The chain has TRBV5-1 and TRBJ2-1; TRBD1 or TRBD2 may be the D gene (5 bases each). Germline-derived CDR1 and CDR2 are SGHRS and YFSETQ. With 4 bases removed from V and 3 bases from J, the gap between germline ends came to 8 bases. The CDR3 is 13 residues long. The full variable domain, in which reference TRBV5-1 and TRBJ2-1 provide the parts outside the CDR3, is KAGVTQTPRYLIKTRGQQVTLSCSPISGHRSVSWYQQTPGQGLQFLFEYFSETQRNKGNFPGRFSGRQFSNSRSEMNVSTLELGDSALYLCASSRDDYNEQFFGPGTRLTVL.